Included here is one T cell receptor (beta chain) sequence, with context. Its antigen is not known. PBMCs were sourced from roughly 9.7 ml fresh peripheral blood. The sample comes from a study of T cells in Graves' hyperthyroidism and ophthalmopathy. Study-level findings and limits: Ophthalmopathy and stable hyperthyroidism were separated by a 13 V-J model. The model anticipated ophthalmopathy a median around 6 months pre-onset.

RNA transcripts were the template for amplifying TCR beta CDR3 regions. A set of HTBI primers served as the primers for a first-round RT-PCR of the TCR CDR3. One entry per CDR3 protein, called by TCRdb with MiXCR from the multiplex PCR reads. This table holds about 840,000 distinct CDR3 sequences, 35% to 40% found once. V lost 2 bases to trimming and J lost 6 bases, with 11 bases between them. The CDR3 totals 14 residues. The clonotype comes from a man aged 18 to 35 with Graves' hyperthyroidism. The chain is built from TRBV12-3 or TRBV12-4 and TRBJ1-5; possible D gene TRBD1, 6 bases. The specimen was blood. The CDR3 is CASSLQQGVQPQHF. The CDR3, as DNA: TGTGCCAGCAGTTTACAACAGGGAGTTCAGCCCCAGCATTTT.